One and the same sample provided the 12 T cell receptor beta chains below, sequenced in a study of shared clonotypes between healthy human individuals. Libraries were prepared by immunoSEQ multiplex PCR; TCRdb keeps only in-frame clonotypes and omits some of them. The data show roughly 2 million clones, around 95% seen once. The sample taken for sequencing was naive CD4+ T cells sorted from blood. The subset: CD45RA+ positively selected. The origin of the receptors is a man aged 18 to 30 in good health.

On this clone itself: Within the sample, other DNA sequences also encode this same CDR3. This chain uses TRBV18 with TRBJ2-7, with TRBD2 matching 8 bases. CDR3 size: 14 residues. CDR1 is KGHSH, CDR2 LQKENI, per germline. J gave up 3 bases and V 2 bases, and 3 bases lay outside the gene matches. As DNA, the CDR3 is TGTGCCAGCTCACCAAGTGCGGGGGGCTACGAGCAGTACTTC. Its protein product is CASSPSAGGYEQYF.

The chain joins TRBV6-6 to TRBJ2-7; D possibly corresponds to TRBD1 (5 bases). The CDR3 has 15 amino acids. V gave up 5 bases and J gave up 6 bases, with 20 bases separating them. CDR1 MNHNY and CDR2 SVGAGI come from the germline V gene (reference sequence). The CDR3 DNA sequence: TGTGCCAGCAGTCGAGCCCCGAAGGGGTCGGGCGAGCAGTACTTC. Translating gives CASSRAPKGSGEQYF.

The chain recombines TRBV7-2 with TRBJ1-4, with 10 bases fitting TRBD1. J was trimmed by 0 bases and V by 4 bases; bases with no gene match: 11. The CDR3 sequence is 19 residues long. Germline loops: CDR1 SGHTA, CDR2 FQGNSA. Here the CDR3 DNA reads TGTGCCAGCAGCTGGGGACAGGGGACAACAAGAACAACTAATGAAAAACTGTTTTTT. It is translated as CASSWGQGTTRTTNEKLFF.

The V and J genes are TRBV7-6 and TRBJ2-7, with 8 positions matching TRBD1. Per germline, CDR1 SGHVS and CDR2 FNYEAQ. With 4 bases clipped from V and 2 bases from J, the junction kept 7 bases outside the gene matches. The CDR3 has 15 amino acids. CDR3 sequence: CASSSGTGNTYEQYF. The CDR3 DNA follows: TGTGCCAGCAGCTCTGGGACAGGTAATACCTACGAGCAGTACTTC.

The chain recombines TRBV18 with TRBJ2-1, with 7 bases lining up with TRBD1. The germline gives CDR1 KGHSH, CDR2 LQKENI. There are 14 residues in the CDR3. J was trimmed by 7 bases and V by 3 bases; bases with no gene match: 6. CDR3 sequence reads: CASSPLRDSNEQFF. Here the CDR3 DNA reads TGTGCCAGCTCACCCCTCCGGGACAGTAATGAGCAGTTCTTC.

In DNA, the CDR3 is TGTGCCAGCTCACCATACAGGGACTACAATGAGCAGTTCTTC. Its translation is CASSPYRDYNEQFF. The chain combines TRBV18 with TRBJ2-1; possibly TRBD1 for D (6 bases). V was clipped by 2 bases and J by 3 bases, with 8 bases between them. This CDR3 spans 14 amino acids. CDR1 is KGHSH, CDR2 LQKENI, per germline.

The chain has TRBV14 and TRBJ2-5, with D possibly matching TRBD2 (6 bases). V dropped 4 bases and J dropped 5 bases, with 14 bases sitting between them. The CDR3 covers 14 residues. The germline V gene encodes CDR1 SGHDN and CDR2 FVKESK. Here the CDR3 DNA reads TGTGCCAGCAGCCCCGTGGACTATCGGGAGACCCAGTACTTC. Residues: CASSPVDYRETQYF.

V and J are TRBV9 and TRBJ2-3; a possible D gene is TRBD2 (6 bases). This CDR3 spans 16 amino acids. The germline V and J ends were trimmed by 3 bases and 4 bases, with 18 bases remaining between them. The germline CDR1 and CDR2 sequences are SGDLS and YYNGEE. CDR3 in amino acids: CASSERPGGVADTQYF. In DNA, the CDR3 is TGTGCCAGCAGCGAGAGGCCAGGAGGGGTGGCAGATACGCAGTATTTT.

The genes are TRBV6-5 and TRBJ2-4; D remains ambiguous. This CDR3 comprises 16 residues. Germline CDR1 and CDR2: MNHEY and SVGAGI. V was trimmed by 4 bases and J by 7 bases, leaving 20 bases between them. CDR3 nucleotides: TGTGCCAGCAGTTTCACTACCGGGCCCCCCGAGAACATTCAGTACTTC. Protein sequence: CASSFTTGPPENIQYF.

The V and J genes are TRBV7-2 and TRBJ1-5; TRBD1 might be the D (6 bases). Trimming left V 5 bases short and J 5 bases short, with 19 bases between. The CDR3 has 16 residues. The germline V gene encodes CDR1 SGHTA and CDR2 FQGNSA. The CDR3 DNA sequence: TGTGCCAGCAGCCCCTCAGGTCAGGGGTGGTATCAGCCCCAGCATTTT. This encodes CASSPSGQGWYQPQHF.

The rearrangement uses TRBV4-1 and TRBJ1-5; D gene ambiguous. V lost 5 bases to trimming and J lost 1 base, with 3 bases between them. The germline V gene encodes CDR1 MGHRA and CDR2 YSYEKL. The CDR3 runs to 12 residues. The chain's CDR3 is CASSKSNQPQHF. The CDR3 DNA is TGCGCCAGCAGCAAGAGCAATCAGCCCCAGCATTTT.

The chain employs TRBV4-2 and TRBJ2-7; D is uncertain. The CDR3 runs to 15 residues. Looked up from germline, CDR1 is LGHNA and CDR2 is YNFKEQ. The V end lost 0 bases, the J end lost 3 bases, and 12 bases lay between the germline ends. The CDR3 coding sequence is TGTGCCAGCAGCCAAGATCGGCTTGTCAGCTACGAGCAGTACTTC. Its protein product is CASSQDRLVSYEQYF.